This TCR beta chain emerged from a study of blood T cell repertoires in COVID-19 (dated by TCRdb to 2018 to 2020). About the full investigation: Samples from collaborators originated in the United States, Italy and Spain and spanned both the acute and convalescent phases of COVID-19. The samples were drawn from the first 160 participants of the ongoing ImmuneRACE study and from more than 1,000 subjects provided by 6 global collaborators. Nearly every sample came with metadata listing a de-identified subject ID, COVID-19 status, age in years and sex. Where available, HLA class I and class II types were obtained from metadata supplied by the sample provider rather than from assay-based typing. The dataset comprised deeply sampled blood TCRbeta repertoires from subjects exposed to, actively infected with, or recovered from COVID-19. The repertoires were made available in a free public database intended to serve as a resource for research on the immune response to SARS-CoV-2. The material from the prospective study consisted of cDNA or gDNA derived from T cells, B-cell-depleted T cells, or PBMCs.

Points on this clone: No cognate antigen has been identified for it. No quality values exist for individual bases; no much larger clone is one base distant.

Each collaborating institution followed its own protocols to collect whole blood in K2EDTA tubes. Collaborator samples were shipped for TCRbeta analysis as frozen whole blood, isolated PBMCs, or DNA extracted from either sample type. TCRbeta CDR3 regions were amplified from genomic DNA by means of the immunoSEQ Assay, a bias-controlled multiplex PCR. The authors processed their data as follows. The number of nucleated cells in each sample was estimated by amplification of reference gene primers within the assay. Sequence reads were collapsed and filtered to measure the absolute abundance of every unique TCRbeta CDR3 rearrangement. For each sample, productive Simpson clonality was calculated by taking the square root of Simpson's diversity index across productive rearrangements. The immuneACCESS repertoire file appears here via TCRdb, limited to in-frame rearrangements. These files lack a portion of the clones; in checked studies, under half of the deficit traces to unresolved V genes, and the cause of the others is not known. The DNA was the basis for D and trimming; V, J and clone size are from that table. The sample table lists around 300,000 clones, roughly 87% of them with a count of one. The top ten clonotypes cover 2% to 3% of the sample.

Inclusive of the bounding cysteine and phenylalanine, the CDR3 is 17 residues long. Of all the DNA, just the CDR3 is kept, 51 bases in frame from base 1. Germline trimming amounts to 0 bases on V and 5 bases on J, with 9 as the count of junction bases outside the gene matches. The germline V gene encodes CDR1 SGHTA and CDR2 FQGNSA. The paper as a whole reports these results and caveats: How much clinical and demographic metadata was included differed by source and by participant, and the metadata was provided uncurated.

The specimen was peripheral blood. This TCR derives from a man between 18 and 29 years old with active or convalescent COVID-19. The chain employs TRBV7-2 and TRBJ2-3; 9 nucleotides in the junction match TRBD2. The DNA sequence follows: TGTGCCAGCAGCTTAGCCTTGGCGGGGGGGCCGCAAGATACGCAGTATTTT. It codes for CASSLALAGGPQDTQYF.